This TCR beta chain is from a study of control samples from healthy donors and cancer patients. Sequencing was performed with immunoSEQ multiplex PCR; in TCRdb, only in-frame clones are kept and a portion is missing. The top ten clones hold more than 6% of a sample with 350,000 to 450,000 clones, about nine tenths of them seen once. Germline V gene data show CDR1 as MDHEN and CDR2 as SYDVKM. The length of the CDR3 is 17 residues. Germline trimming cut 2 bases from V and 3 bases from J; bases unmatched to any gene: 9. The clonotype was recovered from a middle-aged man with head and neck cancer. Sequencing was carried out using PBMCs. The V call is TRBV28, the J call TRBJ2-3; TRBD2 agrees at 9 bases. CDR3 sequence reads: CASSLPPPSGMTDTQYF. For the CDR3, the DNA is TGTGCCAGCAGTTTACCCCCCCCTAGCGGGATGACAGATACGCAGTATTTT.